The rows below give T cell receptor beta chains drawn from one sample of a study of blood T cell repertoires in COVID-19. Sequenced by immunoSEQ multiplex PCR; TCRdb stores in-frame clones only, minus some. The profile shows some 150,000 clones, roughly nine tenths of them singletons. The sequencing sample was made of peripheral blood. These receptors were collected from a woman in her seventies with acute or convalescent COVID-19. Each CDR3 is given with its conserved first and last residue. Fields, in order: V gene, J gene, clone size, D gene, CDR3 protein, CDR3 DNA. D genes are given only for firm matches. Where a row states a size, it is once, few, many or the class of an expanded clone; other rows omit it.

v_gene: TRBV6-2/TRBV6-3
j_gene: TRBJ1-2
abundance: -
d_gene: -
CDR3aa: CASSYFTGTYGYTF
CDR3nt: TGTGCCAGCAGTTATTTTACAGGAACCTATGGCTACACCTTC

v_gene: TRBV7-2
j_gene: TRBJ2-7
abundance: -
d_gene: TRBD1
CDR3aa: CASSLADRGHEQYF
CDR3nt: TGTGCCAGCAGCTTAGCGGACAGGGGACACGAGCAGTACTTC

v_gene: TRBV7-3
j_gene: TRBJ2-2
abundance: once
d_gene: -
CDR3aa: CASSLNPGMGAGELFF
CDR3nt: TGTGCCAGCAGCTTAAACCCGGGGATGGGAGCCGGGGAGCTGTTTTTT

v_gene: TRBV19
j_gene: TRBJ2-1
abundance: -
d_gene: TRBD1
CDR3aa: CASSRGQGGFDEQFF
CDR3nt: TGTGCCAGTAGTAGGGGACAGGGAGGGTTTGATGAGCAGTTCTTC

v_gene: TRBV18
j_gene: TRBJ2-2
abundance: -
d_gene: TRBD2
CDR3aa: CASSPLAGGPSTGELFF
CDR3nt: TGTGCCAGCTCACCGCTAGCGGGGGGGCCGAGCACCGGGGAGCTGTTTTTT

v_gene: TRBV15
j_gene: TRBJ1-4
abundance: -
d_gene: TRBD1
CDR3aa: CATSAGTENEKLFF
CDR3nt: TGTGCCACCAGCGCCGGGACAGAGAATGAAAAACTGTTTTTT

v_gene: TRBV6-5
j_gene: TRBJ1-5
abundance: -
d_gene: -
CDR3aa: CASSAGGFGPQHF
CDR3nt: TGTGCCAGCAGCGCGGGGGGTTTCGGACCCCAGCATTTT

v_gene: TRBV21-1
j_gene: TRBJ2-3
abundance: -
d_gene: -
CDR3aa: CASSPPAGGHTDTQYF
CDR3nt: TGTGCCAGCAGTCCGCCAGCGGGGGGTCACACAGATACGCAGTATTTT

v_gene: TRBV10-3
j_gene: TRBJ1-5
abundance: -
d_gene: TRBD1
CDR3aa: CAISESGQGANQPQHF
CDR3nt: TGTGCCATCAGTGAGTCGGGACAGGGGGCGAATCAGCCCCAGCATTTT

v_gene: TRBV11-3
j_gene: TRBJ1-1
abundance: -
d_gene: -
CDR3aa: CASSLVVGGEAFF
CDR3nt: TGTGCCAGCAGCTTAGTGGTAGGAGGGGAAGCTTTCTTT

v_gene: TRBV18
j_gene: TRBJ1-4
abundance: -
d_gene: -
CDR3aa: CASSPAVRDEKLFF
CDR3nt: TGTGCCAGCTCACCCGCGGTGAGGGATGAAAAACTGTTTTTT

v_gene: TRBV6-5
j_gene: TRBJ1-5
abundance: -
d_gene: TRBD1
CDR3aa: CASRGTGSDNQPQHF
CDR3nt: TGTGCCAGCCGCGGGACAGGGAGTGACAATCAGCCCCAGCATTTT

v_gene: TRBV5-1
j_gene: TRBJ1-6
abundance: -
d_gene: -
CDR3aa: CASSFEDSISPLHF
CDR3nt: TGCGCCAGCAGCTTTGAGGACAGTATTTCACCCCTCCACTTT

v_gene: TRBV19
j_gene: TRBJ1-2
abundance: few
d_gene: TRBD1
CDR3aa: CASSSAGTGTSYGYTF
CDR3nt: TGTGCCAGTAGTTCAGCCGGGACAGGAACGTCCTATGGCTACACCTTC

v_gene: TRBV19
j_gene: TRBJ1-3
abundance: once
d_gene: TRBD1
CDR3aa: CASEKGQGISGNTIYF
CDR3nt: TGTGCCAGTGAAAAAGGACAGGGCATTTCTGGAAACACCATATATTTT

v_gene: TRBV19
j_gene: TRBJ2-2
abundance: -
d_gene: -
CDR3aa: CASSPRGSYGELFF
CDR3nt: TGTGCCAGTAGTCCCCGAGGCAGTTACGGGGAGCTGTTTTTT

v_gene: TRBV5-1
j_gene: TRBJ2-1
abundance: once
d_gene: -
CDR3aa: CASSSQPSSNEQFF
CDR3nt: TGCGCCAGCAGCTCCCAGCCCTCTAGTAATGAGCAGTTCTTC

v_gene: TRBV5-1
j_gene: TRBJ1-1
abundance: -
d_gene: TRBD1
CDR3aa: CASSLTGGANTEAFF
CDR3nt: TGCGCCAGCAGCTTAACAGGGGGCGCGAACACTGAAGCTTTCTTT

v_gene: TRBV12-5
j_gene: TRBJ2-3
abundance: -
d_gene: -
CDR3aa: CAGAGPRAVTTDTQYF
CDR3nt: TGTGCTGGGGCCGGCCCTAGGGCCGTTACCACAGATACGCAGTATTTT

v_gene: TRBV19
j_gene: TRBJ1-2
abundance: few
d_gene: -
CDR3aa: CASSIAGNYGYTF
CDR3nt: TGTGCCAGTAGTATTGCAGGGAACTATGGCTACACCTTC

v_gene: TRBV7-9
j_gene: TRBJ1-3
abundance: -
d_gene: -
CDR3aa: CASSGALTSGNTIYF
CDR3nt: TGTGCCAGCAGCGGGGCGCTGACCTCTGGAAACACCATATATTTT

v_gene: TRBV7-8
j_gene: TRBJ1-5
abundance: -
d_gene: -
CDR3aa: CASSSRGEQPQHF
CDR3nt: TGTGCCAGCAGCTCAAGGGGCGAACAGCCCCAGCATTTT

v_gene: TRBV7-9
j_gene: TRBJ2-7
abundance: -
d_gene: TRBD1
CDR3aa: CASSLPGQGASEQYF
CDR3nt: TGTGCCAGCAGTTTACCGGGACAGGGGGCGAGCGAGCAGTACTTC

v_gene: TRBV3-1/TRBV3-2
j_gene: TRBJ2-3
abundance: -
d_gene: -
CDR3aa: CASSQGDLHTDTQYF
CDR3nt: TGTGCCAGCAGCCAAGGAGACTTGCACACAGATACGCAGTATTTT

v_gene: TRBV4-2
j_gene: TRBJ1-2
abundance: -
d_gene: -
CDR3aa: CASSQDVAGRGGYTF
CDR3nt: TGTGCCAGCAGCCAAGACGTGGCAGGCCGTGGTGGCTACACCTTC

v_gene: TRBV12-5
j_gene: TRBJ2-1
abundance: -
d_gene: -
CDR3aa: CASGLFSYNEQFF
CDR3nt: TGTGCTAGTGGTTTGTTCTCTTACAATGAGCAGTTCTTC

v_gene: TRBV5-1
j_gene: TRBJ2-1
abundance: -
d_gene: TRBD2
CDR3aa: CASSPGTRYNEQFF
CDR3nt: TGCGCCAGCAGCCCCGGGACTAGATACAATGAGCAGTTCTTC

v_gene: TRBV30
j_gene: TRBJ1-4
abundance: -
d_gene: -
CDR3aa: CAWSVLWGVREKLFF
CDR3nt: TGTGCCTGGAGTGTTTTATGGGGGGTACGCGAAAAACTGTTTTTT

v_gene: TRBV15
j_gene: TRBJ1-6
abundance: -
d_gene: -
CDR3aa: CATSRNRESSPLHF
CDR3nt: TGTGCCACCAGCAGAAACAGGGAATCATCACCCCTCCACTTT

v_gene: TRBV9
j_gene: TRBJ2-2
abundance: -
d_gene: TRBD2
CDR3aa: CASSVSGWATGELFF
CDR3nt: TGTGCCAGCAGCGTTAGCGGGTGGGCCACCGGGGAGCTGTTTTTT

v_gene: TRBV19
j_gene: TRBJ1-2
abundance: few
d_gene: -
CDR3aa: CASSMGDSTIRYGYTF
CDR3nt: TGTGCCAGTAGTATGGGTGACAGCACTATCCGCTATGGCTACACCTTC

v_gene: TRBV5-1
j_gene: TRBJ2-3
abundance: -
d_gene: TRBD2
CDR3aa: CASSMGLAGSSDTQYF
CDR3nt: TGCGCCAGCAGCATGGGACTAGCGGGGAGTTCAGATACGCAGTATTTT

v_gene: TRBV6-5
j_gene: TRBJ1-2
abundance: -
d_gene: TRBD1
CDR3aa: CASSSQDRWGYGYTF
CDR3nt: TGTGCCAGCAGTTCCCAGGACAGGTGGGGCTATGGCTACACCTTC

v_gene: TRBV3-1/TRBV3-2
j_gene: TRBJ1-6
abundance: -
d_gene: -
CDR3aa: CASSQIQGGNSPLHF
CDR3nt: TGTGCCAGCAGCCAAATACAGGGAGGGAATTCACCCCTCCACTTT

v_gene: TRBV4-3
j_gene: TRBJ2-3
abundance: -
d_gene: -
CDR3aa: CASSQDYPGGGGTDTQYF
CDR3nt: TGCGCCAGCAGCCAAGATTATCCCGGAGGGGGGGGGACAGATACGCAGTATTTT

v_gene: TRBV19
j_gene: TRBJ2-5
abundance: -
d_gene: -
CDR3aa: CASSKARPGGQETQYF
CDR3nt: TGTGCCAGTAGTAAGGCCCGGCCAGGGGGGCAAGAGACCCAGTACTTC

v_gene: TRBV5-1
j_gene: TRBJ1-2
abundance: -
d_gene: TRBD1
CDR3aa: CASSTIDRDQTVYGYTF
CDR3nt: TGCGCCAGCAGCACGATCGACAGGGACCAGACGGTTTATGGCTACACCTTC

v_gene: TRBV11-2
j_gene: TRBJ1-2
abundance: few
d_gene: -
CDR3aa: CASSARVGGYTF
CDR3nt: TGTGCCAGCAGCGCCAGGGTAGGAGGCTACACCTTC

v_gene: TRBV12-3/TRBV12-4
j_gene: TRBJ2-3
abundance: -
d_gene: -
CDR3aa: CASTFSTDTQYF
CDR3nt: TGTGCCAGCACCTTCAGCACAGATACGCAGTATTTT

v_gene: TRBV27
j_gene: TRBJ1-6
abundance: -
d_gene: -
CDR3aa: CASRSNSPLHF
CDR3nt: TGTGCCAGCAGATCGAATTCACCCCTCCACTTT